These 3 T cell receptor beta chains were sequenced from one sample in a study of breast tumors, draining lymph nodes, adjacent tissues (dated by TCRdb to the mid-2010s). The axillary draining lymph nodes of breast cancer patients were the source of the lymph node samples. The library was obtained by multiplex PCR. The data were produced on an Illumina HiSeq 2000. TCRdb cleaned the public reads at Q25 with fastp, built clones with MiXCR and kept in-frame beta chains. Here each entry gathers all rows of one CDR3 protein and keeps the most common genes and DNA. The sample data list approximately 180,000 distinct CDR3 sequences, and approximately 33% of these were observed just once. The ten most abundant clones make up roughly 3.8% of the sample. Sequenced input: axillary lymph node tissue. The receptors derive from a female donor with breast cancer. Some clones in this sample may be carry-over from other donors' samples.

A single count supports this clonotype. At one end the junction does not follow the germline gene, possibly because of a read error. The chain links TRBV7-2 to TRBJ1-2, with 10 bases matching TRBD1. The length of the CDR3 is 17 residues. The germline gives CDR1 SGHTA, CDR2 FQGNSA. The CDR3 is CASSQPTGGEMGYRYTF. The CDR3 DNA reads TGCGCCAGCAGCCAACCGACAGGGGGCGAGATGGGGTATCGCTACACCTTC. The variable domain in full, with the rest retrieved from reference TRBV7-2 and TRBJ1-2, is GAGVSQSPSNKVTEKGKDVELRCDPISGHTALYWYRQSLGQGLEFLIYFQGNSAPDKSGLPSDRFSAERTGGSVSTLTIQRTQQEDSAVYLCASSQPTGGEMGYRYTFGSGTRLTVV.

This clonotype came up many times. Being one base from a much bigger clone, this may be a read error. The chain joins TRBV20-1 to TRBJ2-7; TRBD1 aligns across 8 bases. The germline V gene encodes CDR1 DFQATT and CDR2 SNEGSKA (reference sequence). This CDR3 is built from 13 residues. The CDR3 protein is CSAQRTGRYAQYF. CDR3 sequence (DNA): TGCAGTGCTCAGAGGACAGGGCGCTACGCGCAGTACTTC.

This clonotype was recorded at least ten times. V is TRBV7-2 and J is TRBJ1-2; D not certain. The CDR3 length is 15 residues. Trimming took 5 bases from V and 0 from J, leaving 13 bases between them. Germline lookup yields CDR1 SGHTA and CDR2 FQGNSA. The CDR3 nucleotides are TGTGCCAGCAGCCCAGGACGGCTATCTAACTATGGCTACACCTTC. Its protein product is CASSPGRLSNYGYTF.